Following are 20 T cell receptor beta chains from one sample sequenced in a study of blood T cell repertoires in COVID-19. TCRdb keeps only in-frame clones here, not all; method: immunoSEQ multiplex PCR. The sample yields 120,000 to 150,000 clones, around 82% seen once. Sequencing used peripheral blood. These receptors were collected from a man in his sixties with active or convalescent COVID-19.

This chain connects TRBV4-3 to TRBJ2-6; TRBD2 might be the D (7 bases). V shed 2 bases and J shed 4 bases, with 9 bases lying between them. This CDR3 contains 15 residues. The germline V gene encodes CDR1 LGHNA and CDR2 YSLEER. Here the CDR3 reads CASSQRGAGANVLTF. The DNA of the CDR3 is TGCGCCAGCAGCCAACGGGGGGCCGGGGCCAACGTCCTGACTTTC.

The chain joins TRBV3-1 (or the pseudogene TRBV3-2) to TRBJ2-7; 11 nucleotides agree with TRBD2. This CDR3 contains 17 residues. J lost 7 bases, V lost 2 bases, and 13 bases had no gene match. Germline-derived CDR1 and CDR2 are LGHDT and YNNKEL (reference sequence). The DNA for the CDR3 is TGTGCCAGCAGCCAAAGGCCTCCGGGACTAGCGGCATCGGAGCAGTACTTC. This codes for CASSQRPPGLAASEQYF.

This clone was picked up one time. CDR3 DNA sequence: TGTGCCAGTACCCCTTCTGCGGGAGAGTTGTTCTTC. It is translated as CASTPSAGELFF. The genes are TRBV19 and TRBJ2-1, with 7 bases fitting TRBD2. The CDR3 has 12 amino acids. CDR1 is LNHDA, CDR2 SQIVND, per germline (reference sequence). After removal of 7 bases from V and 15 bases from J, the junction contained 12 bases not matched to a gene.

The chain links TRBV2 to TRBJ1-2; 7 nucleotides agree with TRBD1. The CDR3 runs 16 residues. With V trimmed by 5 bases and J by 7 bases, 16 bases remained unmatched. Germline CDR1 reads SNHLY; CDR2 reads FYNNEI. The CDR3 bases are TGTGCCAGCAGTTTTTCCCAGGGGGAGATGGGTGGTGGCTACACCTTC. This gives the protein CASSFSQGEMGGGYTF.

CDR3 sequence (DNA): TGTGCCAGCAGTAGACAGGGGGATCAGCCCCAGCATTTT. This gives the protein CASSRQGDQPQHF. This chain uses TRBV6-6 with TRBJ1-5, with 9 bases lining up with TRBD1. Germline V gives CDR1 MNHNY, CDR2 SVGAGI (reference sequence). V trimming: 5 bases; J trimming: 5 bases; junction bases outside the gene matches: 1. The CDR3 has 13 amino acids.

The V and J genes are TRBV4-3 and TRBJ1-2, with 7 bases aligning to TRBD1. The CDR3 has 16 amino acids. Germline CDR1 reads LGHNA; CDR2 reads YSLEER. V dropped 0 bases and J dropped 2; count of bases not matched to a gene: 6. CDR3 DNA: TGCGCCAGCAGCCAAGATCCGGGACAGCTGAACTATGGCTACACCTTC. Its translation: CASSQDPGQLNYGYTF.

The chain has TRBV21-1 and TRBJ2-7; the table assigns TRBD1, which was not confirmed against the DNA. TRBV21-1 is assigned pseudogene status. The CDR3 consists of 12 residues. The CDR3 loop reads CASRTGGYEQYF. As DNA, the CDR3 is TGTGCCAGCAGGACAGGGGGCTACGAGCAGTACTTC.

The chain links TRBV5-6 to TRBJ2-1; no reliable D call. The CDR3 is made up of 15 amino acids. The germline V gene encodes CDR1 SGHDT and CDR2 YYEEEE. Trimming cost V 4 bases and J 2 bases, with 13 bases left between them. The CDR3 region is CASSPLVSPYNEQFF. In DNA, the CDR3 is TGTGCCAGCAGCCCTCTAGTGTCTCCCTACAATGAGCAGTTCTTC.

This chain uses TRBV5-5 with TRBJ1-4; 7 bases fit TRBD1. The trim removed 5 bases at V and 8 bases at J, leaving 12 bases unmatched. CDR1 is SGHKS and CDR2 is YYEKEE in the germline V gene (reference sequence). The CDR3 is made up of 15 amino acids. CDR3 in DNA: TGTGCCAGCAGTTTACAAAACAGGGGCCGGGAAAAACTGTTTTTT. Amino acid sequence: CASSLQNRGREKLFF.

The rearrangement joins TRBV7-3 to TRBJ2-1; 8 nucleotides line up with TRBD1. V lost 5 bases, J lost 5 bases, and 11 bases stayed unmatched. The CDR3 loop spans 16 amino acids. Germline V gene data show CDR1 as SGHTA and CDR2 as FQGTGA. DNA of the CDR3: TGTGCCAGCAGCCCCCAGACAGGGGTCCTCCACAATGAGCAGTTCTTC. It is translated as CASSPQTGVLHNEQFF.

The chain's CDR3 is CASSQDPGGEQYF. Here the CDR3 DNA reads TGCGCCAGCAGCCAAGATCCCGGCGGCGAGCAGTACTTC. J is TRBJ2-7 and V is TRBV4-1; D is unresolved. The CDR3 has 13 amino acids. Trimming removed 0 bases from V and 6 bases from J, with 9 bases in between. CDR1 and CDR2 (germline): MGHRA, YSYEKL.

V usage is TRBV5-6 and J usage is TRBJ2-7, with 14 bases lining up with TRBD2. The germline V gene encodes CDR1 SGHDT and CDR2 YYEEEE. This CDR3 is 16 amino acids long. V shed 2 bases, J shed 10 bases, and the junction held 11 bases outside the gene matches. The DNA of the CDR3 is TGTGCCAGCAGCTTCGCTTACGCGGGACTAGCGGGAGATCAGTACTTC. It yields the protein CASSFAYAGLAGDQYF.

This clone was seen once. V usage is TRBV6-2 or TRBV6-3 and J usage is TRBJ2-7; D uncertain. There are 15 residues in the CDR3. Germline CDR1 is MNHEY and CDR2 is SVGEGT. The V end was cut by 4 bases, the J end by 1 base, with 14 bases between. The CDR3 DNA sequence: TGTGCCAGCAGTTCTACGGTTGGTCTATCCTACGAGCAGTACTTC. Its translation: CASSSTVGLSYEQYF.

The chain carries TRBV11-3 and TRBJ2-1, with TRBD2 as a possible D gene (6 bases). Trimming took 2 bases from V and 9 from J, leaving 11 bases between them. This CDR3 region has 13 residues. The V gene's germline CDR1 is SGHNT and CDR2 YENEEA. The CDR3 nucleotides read TGTGCCAGCAGCTTAAGGCGGGATCCTGAGCAGTTCTTC. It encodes CASSLRRDPEQFF.

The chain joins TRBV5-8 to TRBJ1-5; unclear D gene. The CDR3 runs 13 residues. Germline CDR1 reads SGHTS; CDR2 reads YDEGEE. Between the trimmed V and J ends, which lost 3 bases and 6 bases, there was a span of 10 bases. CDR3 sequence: CASSSGWGQPQHF. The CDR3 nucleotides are TGTGCCAGCAGCTCGGGGTGGGGTCAGCCCCAGCATTTT.

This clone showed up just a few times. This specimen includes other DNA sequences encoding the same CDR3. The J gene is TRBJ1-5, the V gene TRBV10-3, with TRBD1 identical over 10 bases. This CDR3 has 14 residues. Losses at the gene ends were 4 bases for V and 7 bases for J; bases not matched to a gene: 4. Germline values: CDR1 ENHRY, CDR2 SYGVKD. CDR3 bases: TGTGCCATCAGTGGGGACAGGGGTGGCCAGCCCCAGCATTTT. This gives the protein CAISGDRGGQPQHF.

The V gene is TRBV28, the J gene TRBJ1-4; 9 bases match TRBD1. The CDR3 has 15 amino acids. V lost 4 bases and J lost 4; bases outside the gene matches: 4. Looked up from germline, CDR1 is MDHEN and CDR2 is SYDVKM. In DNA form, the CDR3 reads TGTGCCAGCAGTTCCTCGGGACAGGGTAATGAAAAACTGTTTTTT. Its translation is CASSSSGQGNEKLFF. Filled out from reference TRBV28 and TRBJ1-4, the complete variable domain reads DVKVTQSSRYLVKRTGEKVFLECVQDMDHENMFWYRQDPGLGLRLIYFSYDVKMKEKGDIPEGYSVSREKKERFSLILESASTNQTSMYLCASSSSGQGNEKLFFGSGTQLSVL.

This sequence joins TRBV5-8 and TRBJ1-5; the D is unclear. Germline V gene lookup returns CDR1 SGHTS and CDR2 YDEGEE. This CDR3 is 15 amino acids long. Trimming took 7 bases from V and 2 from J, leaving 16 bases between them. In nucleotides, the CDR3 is TGTGCCAGCGCTGGGGAGAGAGCCCGCAATCAGCCCCAGCATTTT. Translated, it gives CASAGERARNQPQHF.

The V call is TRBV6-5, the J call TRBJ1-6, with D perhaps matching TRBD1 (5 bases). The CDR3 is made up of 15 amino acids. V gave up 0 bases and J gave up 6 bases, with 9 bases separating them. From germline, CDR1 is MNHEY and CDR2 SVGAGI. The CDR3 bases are TGTGCCAGCAGTTACTCCAGGGTTGTTAATTCACCCCTCCACTTT. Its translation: CASSYSRVVNSPLHF.

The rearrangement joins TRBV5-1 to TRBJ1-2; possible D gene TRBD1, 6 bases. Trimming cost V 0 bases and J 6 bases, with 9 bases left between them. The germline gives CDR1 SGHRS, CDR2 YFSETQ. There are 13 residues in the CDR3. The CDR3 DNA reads TGCGCCAGCAGCTTGGGGCCAGGGGATGGCTACACCTTC. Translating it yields CASSLGPGDGYTF.